This passage covers 5 T cell receptor beta chains from one sample sequenced in a study of blood T cell repertoires in COVID-19. TCRdb keeps only in-frame clones here, not all; method: immunoSEQ multiplex PCR. This table holds roughly 210,000 clones, around nine tenths found once. Source material: PBMCs or T cells enriched from blood (not recorded which). These receptors were obtained from a man under 40 in a cohort exposed to, infected with or recovered from COVID-19 (not recorded which).

This clone came up once. The chain joins TRBV10-3 to TRBJ2-3; no reliable D call. CDR1 is ENHRY and CDR2 is SYGVKD in the germline V gene. CDR3 size: 12 residues. Trimming stripped 3 bases from V and 6 bases from J, with 7 bases between. The CDR3 region is CAISDLRDTQYF. CDR3 nucleotides: TGTGCCATCAGTGACTTGCGGGATACGCAGTATTTT.

This chain connects TRBV28 to TRBJ1-5; D call uncertain. Germline loops: CDR1 MDHEN, CDR2 SYDVKM. V shed 4 bases and J shed 5 bases, with 18 bases lying between them. The CDR3 runs 16 residues. DNA for the CDR3: TGTGCCAGCAGTTCCCGCCACCTCGAAAGCGATCAGCCCCAGCATTTT. As protein: CASSSRHLESDQPQHF.

This clone was observed a handful of times. Other DNA sequences in this specimen translate into the identical CDR3. The chain is built from TRBV28 and TRBJ1-5, with D possibly being TRBD1 (5 bases). CDR1 is MDHEN, CDR2 SYDVKM, per germline. V was trimmed by 3 bases and J by 1 base, leaving 7 bases between them. This CDR3 has 14 residues. CDR3 in amino acids: CASSLGGSNQPQHF. The CDR3 DNA is TGTGCCAGCAGTTTGGGGGGAAGCAATCAGCCCCAGCATTTT.

The chain links TRBV5-1 to TRBJ1-4, with D possibly matching TRBD1 (5 bases). Germline assignment: CDR1 SGHRS and CDR2 YFSETQ. Trimming shortened V by 1 base and J by 8 bases, and 12 bases separated the two germline ends. The CDR3 extends over 14 amino acids. CDR3 coding DNA: TGCGCCAGCAGCTTGTCAGGGTCAAACGAAAAACTGTTTTTT. Its translation is CASSLSGSNEKLFF.

The chain links TRBV24-1 to TRBJ2-1, with D perhaps matching TRBD2 (6 bases). Germline CDR1 and CDR2: KGHDR and SFDVKD. V was pared by 2 bases and J by 10 bases, with 14 bases between. The CDR3 is made up of 14 amino acids. The CDR3 coding sequence is TGTGCCACCAGTGATTCCGGAGGGCCCGAGGAGCAGTTCTTC. Amino acid sequence: CATSDSGGPEEQFF.